Following are 22 T cell receptor beta chains from one sample sequenced in a study of shared clonotypes between healthy human individuals. Naive-designated CD8 cells lacked CD45RO, were positively enriched for CCR7, and omitted terminally differentiated effector memory CD45RA+ cells. Clones were read by immunoSEQ multiplex PCR, and TCRdb kept only the in-frame ones, dropping some. The sample lists approximately 2,000,000 clones; around 95% were seen once. The specimen sequenced was naive CD8+ T cells from PBMCs. These receptors originate from a man aged 18 to 30 in good health. Some clones in this sample may be carry-over from other donors' samples.

This sequence joins TRBV7-3 and TRBJ2-1; maybe TRBD2 (6 bases). CDR1 is SGHTA and CDR2 is FQGTGA in the germline V gene. This CDR3 comprises 16 residues. Trimming stripped 2 bases from V and 5 bases from J, with 16 bases between. The CDR3 sequence: CASSLGFRELHNEQFF. The CDR3 bases are TGTGCCAGCAGCTTAGGATTCCGGGAGCTCCACAATGAGCAGTTCTTC.

This clone has just one count. Other DNA sequences in this sample translate to the same CDR3. This chain joins TRBV5-1 and TRBJ2-1, with D maybe TRBD1 (6 bases). CDR3 length: 15 amino acids. Germline loops: CDR1 SGHRS, CDR2 YFSETQ. V shed 2 bases and J shed 2 bases, with 11 bases lying between them. The CDR3 protein is CASSLGGGTYNEQFF. In DNA form, the CDR3 reads TGCGCCAGCAGCTTAGGGGGTGGCACCTACAATGAGCAGTTCTTC.

This chain joins TRBV27 and TRBJ1-2; D gene uncertain. The CDR3 has 16 amino acids. V was cut by 5 bases and J by 2 bases, with 18 bases left in between. In germline, CDR1 is MNHEY, CDR2 SMNVEV (reference sequence). DNA for the CDR3: TGTGCCAGCAGTCCCCTCGGAGATCCGAGGAACTATGGCTACACCTTC. Translating it yields CASSPLGDPRNYGYTF.

J is TRBJ2-2 and V is TRBV7-9, with TRBD1 matching 7 bases. This CDR3 comprises 15 residues. From germline, CDR1 is SEHNR and CDR2 FQNEAQ (reference sequence). V dropped 3 bases and J dropped 3; count of bases not matched to a gene: 4. CDR3: CASSFGTAYTGELFF. In nucleotides, the CDR3 is TGTGCCAGCAGCTTCGGGACAGCCTACACCGGGGAGCTGTTTTTT.

The rearrangement links TRBV30 to TRBJ1-1, with a tentative D call TRBD1 (5 bases). The V gene lost 0 bases and the J gene lost 6 bases, with 8 bases spanning the gap. Germline V lookup: CDR1 GTSNPN, CDR2 SVGIG (reference sequence). This CDR3 has 12 residues. CDR3 loop: CAWSVQGAEAFF. The CDR3 DNA follows: TGTGCCTGGAGTGTACAAGGGGCTGAAGCTTTCTTT.

The chain employs TRBV9 and TRBJ2-5, with 13 bases aligning to TRBD2. The V segment lost 3 bases and the J segment 4 bases; nucleotides outside the gene matches: 3. There are 15 residues in the CDR3. The V gene's germline CDR1 is SGDLS and CDR2 YYNGEE. CDR3 nucleotide sequence: TGTGCCAGCAGCGGCGGACTAGCGGGAGCAGAGACCCAGTACTTC. Encoded protein: CASSGGLAGAETQYF.

This chain links TRBV7-9 with TRBJ2-3; D remains unclear. The CDR3 length is 17 residues. Trimming removed 1 base from V and 5 bases from J, with 19 bases in between. Per germline, CDR1 SEHNR and CDR2 FQNEAQ (reference sequence). The CDR3 sequence is CASSLEVARAFGDTQYF. In nucleotides, the CDR3 is TGTGCCAGCAGCTTAGAAGTAGCCCGTGCCTTCGGAGATACGCAGTATTTT. Supplemented by reference TRBV7-9 and TRBJ2-3, the full variable domain reads DTGVSQNPRHKITKRGQNVTFRCDPISEHNRLYWYRQTLGQGPEFLTYFQNEAQLEKSRLLSDRFSAERPKGSFSTLEIQRTEQGDSAMYLCASSLEVARAFGDTQYFGPGTRLTVL.

The V call is TRBV6-1, the J call TRBJ1-1, with D possibly matching TRBD1 (5 bases). The CDR3 totals 15 residues. Germline V lookup: CDR1 MNHNS, CDR2 SASEGT. Trimming took off 2 bases at V and 5 bases at J, with 15 bases between the two ends. The CDR3: CASSEFKWGRTEAFF. The CDR3 nucleotides are TGTGCCAGCAGTGAATTCAAGTGGGGCAGAACTGAAGCTTTCTTT.

The chain employs TRBV10-3 and TRBJ2-5, with 10 bases aligning to TRBD2. V was clipped by 11 bases and J by 3 bases; unmatched bases: 9. Germline V CDR1 and CDR2: ENHRY, SYGVKD. The CDR3 runs 14 residues. CDR3 DNA: TGTGCCGCGTCGTCGGGGACTAGCGAAGAGACCCAGTACTTC. This encodes CAASSGTSEETQYF.

V gene TRBV27 combines with J gene TRBJ2-3, with D tentatively TRBD1 (5 bases). V was shortened by 3 bases and J by 4 bases, with 11 bases between the two germline ends. Germline assignment: CDR1 MNHEY and CDR2 SMNVEV (reference sequence). CDR3 length: 14 amino acids. Written as DNA, the CDR3 is TGTGCCAGCAGTTTTAGGCAGGGCTCAGATACGCAGTATTTT. Translating it yields CASSFRQGSDTQYF.

This clone was counted a single time. The chain uses TRBV19 and TRBJ2-7; 7 bases are shared with TRBD2. The CDR3 totals 16 residues. The V gene's germline CDR1 is LNHDA and CDR2 SQIVND (reference sequence). V was clipped by 8 bases and J by 3 bases; unmatched bases: 16. DNA of the CDR3: TGTGCCAGTTCCATCCATTACTATCGGGAGGACTACGAGCAGTACTTC. Its protein product is CASSIHYYREDYEQYF. Filled out from reference TRBV19 and TRBJ2-7, the complete variable domain reads DGGITQSPKYLFRKEGQNVTLSCEQNLNHDAMYWYRQDPGQGLRLIYYSQIVNDFQKGDIAEGYSVSREKKESFPLTVTSAQKNPTAFYLCASSIHYYREDYEQYFGPGTRLTVT.

The chain has TRBV27 and TRBJ1-1; D call uncertain. V was pared by 3 bases and J by 7 bases, with 15 bases between. Germline CDR1 and CDR2: MNHEY and SMNVEV (reference sequence). CDR3 length: 14 residues. The chain's CDR3 is CASSLSTTLVEAFF. Written as DNA, the CDR3 is TGTGCCAGCAGTTTGTCGACTACGCTGGTTGAAGCTTTCTTT.

This clone was seen once. V is TRBV5-1 and J is TRBJ2-3, with 8 positions matching TRBD2. The junction had 9 bases not matched to a gene; V was cut back by 7 bases and J by 2 bases. This CDR3 has 15 residues. In germline, CDR1 is SGHRS, CDR2 YFSETQ. The CDR3: CASRPGLDDTDTQYF. The CDR3 DNA reads as TGCGCCAGCCGACCGGGACTAGATGACACAGATACGCAGTATTTT.

Regarding this clone: Other DNA sequences in the same sample also yield this CDR3. CDR3 in amino acids: CATSSRTGGRETQYF. The CDR3 nucleotides are TGTGCCACCAGCTCACGGACAGGGGGAAGAGAGACCCAGTACTTC. The chain has TRBV15 and TRBJ2-5; 10 bases agree with TRBD1. The CDR3 loop spans 15 amino acids. Germline CDR1 reads LNHNV; CDR2 reads YYDKDF (reference sequence). V gave up 5 bases and J gave up 4 bases; unmatched junction bases: 7.

The CDR3 loop reads CASSEPGQGNEKLFF. The CDR3 DNA is TGTGCCAGCAGTGAACCGGGACAGGGTAATGAAAAACTGTTTTTT. The rearrangement links TRBV2 to TRBJ1-4; 9 bases fit TRBD1. Germline values: CDR1 SNHLY, CDR2 FYNNEI. The V and J ends lost 2 bases and 4 bases, in that order; junction bases with no gene match: 2. This CDR3 comprises 15 residues.

The genes are TRBV7-9 and TRBJ1-2; 10 bases fit TRBD1. Germline CDR1 is SEHNR and CDR2 is FQNEAQ (reference sequence). The trim removed 2 bases at V and 7 bases at J, leaving 10 bases unmatched. The CDR3 length is 16 residues. In DNA form, the CDR3 reads TGTGCCAGCAGCTTAATACTGGGACAGGGGCAGTTTGGCTACACCTTC. Translated: CASSLILGQGQFGYTF. The full variable domain, completed using reference TRBV7-9 and TRBJ1-2, is DTGVSQNPRHKITKRGQNVTFRCDPISEHNRLYWYRQTLGQGPEFLTYFQNEAQLEKSRLLSDRFSAERPKGSFSTLEIQRTEQGDSAMYLCASSLILGQGQFGYTFGSGTRLTVV.

In DNA, the CDR3 is TGTGCCTGGAGACCTTTGTCGGCTGGTGAGCAGTACTTC. As protein: CAWRPLSAGEQYF. The rearrangement uses TRBV30 and TRBJ2-7; D gene ambiguous. V was trimmed by 3 bases and J by 7 bases, leaving 16 bases between them. Germline CDR1 GTSNPN, CDR2 SVGIG (reference sequence). The CDR3 consists of 13 residues.

The chain has TRBV28 and TRBJ2-3; TRBD2 agrees at 9 bases. Unmatched junction bases numbered 13, after V lost 2 bases and J lost 1 base. Germline values: CDR1 MDHEN, CDR2 SYDVKM. The CDR3 covers 19 residues. The CDR3 sequence is CASSLTRLAEGFGTDTQYF. CDR3 nucleotide sequence: TGTGCCAGCAGTTTAACCCGACTAGCGGAGGGGTTCGGCACAGATACGCAGTATTTT.

This clone was picked up a small number of times. The V call is TRBV7-9, the J call TRBJ1-1; D call uncertain. V was trimmed by 1 base and J by 4 bases, leaving 13 bases between them. This CDR3 is 15 amino acids long. Per the germline V gene, CDR1 is SEHNR and CDR2 is FQNEAQ (reference sequence). The DNA of the CDR3 is TGTGCCAGCAGCTTAGGTCGGGCCATGGGCACTGAAGCTTTCTTT. This gives the protein CASSLGRAMGTEAFF.

A single count supports this clone. This chain links TRBV7-6 with TRBJ2-3; D unresolved. Germline V CDR1 and CDR2: SGHVS, FNYEAQ. This CDR3 region has 13 residues. V lost 7 bases and J lost 0, with 8 bases in between. Written as DNA, the CDR3 is TGTGCCAGCACGGGCGGTAGCACAGATACGCAGTATTTT. This gives the protein CASTGGSTDTQYF.

The count of this clone is one. The chain combines TRBV6-1 with TRBJ2-6; TRBD1 might be the D (6 bases). This CDR3 comprises 17 residues. Germline V CDR1 and CDR2: MNHNS, SASEGT. The V gene lost 2 bases and the J gene lost 0 bases, with 11 bases spanning the gap. The CDR3 protein is CASSERTGNSGANVLTF. Written as DNA, the CDR3 is TGTGCCAGCAGTGAAAGAACAGGGAACTCTGGGGCCAACGTCCTGACTTTC.

This chain joins TRBV29-1 and TRBJ2-7; TRBD1 matches at 8 bases. The CDR3 has 14 amino acids. The V and J ends lost 7 bases and 5 bases, in that order; junction bases with no gene match: 13. The V gene's germline CDR1 is SQVTM and CDR2 ANQGSEA. The CDR3, as DNA: TGCAGCGCCTGGGGCGCGACAGGGGCCCACGAGCAGTACTTC. Protein sequence: CSAWGATGAHEQYF.